These 19 T cell receptor beta chains share one sample of origin, sequenced in a study of Ad26.COV2.S vaccination and SARS-CoV-2 variants. Generated by immunoSEQ multiplex PCR, the TCRdb table keeps only in-frame clones and is missing some. The table includes a few hundred thousand clones, about nine tenths detected once. The treatment here: around 19 received Ad26.COV2.S at low or high dose, single or two shots; about 5 received placebo; per-sample allocation not given. At day 63 after the first vaccine or placebo injection, samples were drawn. Sequences were derived from peripheral blood, sampled in a trial of Ad26.COV2.S vaccine versus placebo. The receptors derive from a person between 18 and 65 years old who received the Ad26.COV2.S COVID-19 vaccine or a placebo.

The table lists this clone with a count of one. V and J are TRBV27 and TRBJ2-7; no reliable D call. V gave up 6 bases and J gave up 4 bases, with 25 bases separating them. CDR1 and CDR2 from the germline V gene are MNHEY and SMNVEV (reference sequence). This CDR3 has 17 residues. DNA of the CDR3: TGTGCCAGCAGCCTCCCCCCTTCTAGAACCGGTTCTTACGAGCAGTACTTC. It translates to CASSLPPSRTGSYEQYF.

CDR3 bases: TGCAGCGTACCGGGACAGGGATACTACGAGCAGTACTTC. Residues: CSVPGQGYYEQYF. The chain has TRBV29-1 and TRBJ2-7; TRBD1 matches 9 bases. The CDR3 is 13 residues long. Trimming took 6 bases from V and 3 from J; bases not matched to a gene: 6. From germline, CDR1 is SQVTM and CDR2 ANQGSEA.

The chain uses TRBV11-3 and TRBJ2-5; no definite D call. Germline loops: CDR1 SGHNT, CDR2 YENEEA. The CDR3 is 13 amino acids. The germline V and J ends were trimmed by 4 bases and 3 bases, with 9 bases remaining between them. The chain's CDR3 is CASSSDSEETQYF. The CDR3 DNA is TGTGCCAGCAGCTCCGACTCGGAAGAGACCCAGTACTTC.

The rearrangement uses TRBV7-6 and TRBJ2-1, with D perhaps TRBD1 (6 bases). Trimming took 0 bases from V and 0 from J, leaving 12 bases between them. CDR1 and CDR2 from the germline V gene are SGHVS and FNYEAQ. This CDR3 region has 17 residues. CDR3 sequence: CASSLATTDSSYNEQFF. The CDR3 DNA is TGTGCCAGCAGCTTAGCCACGACGGACAGCTCCTACAATGAGCAGTTCTTC.

This clone was seen once. The genes are TRBV7-9 and TRBJ2-1; 8 bases are shared with TRBD2. The germline V gene has CDR1 SEHNR and CDR2 FQNEAQ (reference sequence). The CDR3 extends over 14 amino acids. V gave up 5 bases and J gave up 4 bases; unmatched junction bases: 4. CDR3 sequence (DNA): TGTGCCAGCAGCCCGAGCGGGGGTTACAATGAGCAGTTCTTC. Translating it yields CASSPSGGYNEQFF.

This chain joins TRBV7-7 and TRBJ2-5; D may be TRBD1 or TRBD2 (6 bases each). Looked up from germline, CDR1 is SSHAT and CDR2 is FNYEAQ (reference sequence). Trimming shortened V by 1 base and J by 1 base, and 16 bases separated the two germline ends. This CDR3 has 17 amino acids. In DNA form, the CDR3 reads TGTGCCAGCAGCTTAGTTGGGGGCGGGGATCGCCAAGAGACCCAGTACTTC. Its protein product is CASSLVGGGDRQETQYF.

The chain joins TRBV7-8 to TRBJ2-3, with 10 positions matching TRBD2. This CDR3 contains 16 residues. CDR1 is SGHVS and CDR2 is FQNEAQ in the germline V gene. With 1 base clipped from V and 5 bases from J, the junction kept 6 bases outside the gene matches. CDR3 protein: CASSLVVAGGLDTQYF. In DNA, the CDR3 is TGTGCCAGCAGCTTAGTGGTAGCGGGGGGACTAGATACGCAGTATTTT.

The chain has TRBV19 and TRBJ2-3, with 11 bases that match TRBD2. J was trimmed by 6 bases and V by 9 bases; bases with no gene match: 5. This CDR3 region has 13 residues. CDR1 and CDR2 from the germline V gene are LNHDA and SQIVND (reference sequence). The CDR3 coding sequence is TGTGCCAGCACTAGCGGGGGCTGGGATACGCAGTATTTT. Amino acids: CASTSGGWDTQYF.

CDR3 coding DNA: TGTGCCAGCAGTTTCTCTCCCGCGGACAGGGGGAAGTATGGCTACACCTTC. This codes for CASSFSPADRGKYGYTF. The chain is built from TRBV27 and TRBJ1-2, with 10 nucleotides matching TRBD1. This CDR3 spans 17 amino acids. Per the germline V gene, CDR1 is MNHEY and CDR2 is SMNVEV (reference sequence). Unmatched junction bases numbered 12, after V lost 3 bases and J lost 5 bases.

This chain joins TRBV7-9 and TRBJ2-2, with 7 nucleotides matching TRBD2. This CDR3 has 15 amino acids. V lost 5 bases and J lost 1; bases outside the gene matches: 4. Germline values: CDR1 SEHNR, CDR2 FQNEAQ (reference sequence). The DNA for the CDR3 is TGTGCCAGCAGCCGCCGGGGGGAGAACACCGGGGAGCTGTTTTTT. This sequence encodes CASSRRGENTGELFF. Using reference TRBV7-9 and TRBJ2-2 for the parts outside the CDR3, the full variable domain is DTGVSQNPRHKITKRGQNVTFRCDPISEHNRLYWYRQTLGQGPEFLTYFQNEAQLEKSRLLSDRFSAERPKGSFSTLEIQRTEQGDSAMYLCASSRRGENTGELFFGEGSRLTVL.

This chain connects TRBV9 to TRBJ2-3; 10 bases map to TRBD2. This CDR3 has 17 amino acids. Trimming took 0 bases from V and 5 from J; bases not matched to a gene: 9. The germline CDR1 and CDR2 sequences are SGDLS and YYNGEE. CDR3 residues: CASSVASGGQNRDTQYF. Here the CDR3 DNA reads TGTGCCAGCAGCGTAGCTAGCGGGGGCCAAAACAGAGATACGCAGTATTTT.

V is TRBV6-5 and J is TRBJ2-7; TRBD1 might be the D (5 bases). V lost 0 bases and J lost 2, with 11 bases in between. Germline V gene data show CDR1 as MNHEY and CDR2 as SVGAGI. The CDR3 totals 15 residues. The DNA for the CDR3 is TGTGCCAGCAGTTACTCGGCAGGGTGGGCCTACGAGCAGTACTTC. It specifies CASSYSAGWAYEQYF.

Regarding this clone: This sample includes further DNA sequences coding for the same CDR3. V usage is TRBV9 and J usage is TRBJ2-2; maybe TRBD2 (6 bases). CDR1 and CDR2 from the germline V gene are SGDLS and YYNGEE. V was clipped by 0 bases and J by 2 bases, with 11 bases between them. There are 16 residues in the CDR3. The CDR3 is CASSVVAGTNTGELFF. In DNA, the CDR3 is TGTGCCAGCAGCGTAGTGGCGGGGACTAACACCGGGGAGCTGTTTTTT. The full variable domain, with the rest looked up from reference TRBV9 and TRBJ2-2, is DSGVTQTPKHLITATGQRVTLRCSPRSGDLSVYWYQQSLDQGLQFLIQYYNGEERAKGNILERFSAQQFPDLHSELNLSSLELGDSALYFCASSVVAGTNTGELFFGEGSRLTVL.

This chain links TRBV3-1 (or the pseudogene TRBV3-2) with TRBJ2-3; TRBD2 agrees at 8 bases. CDR1 and CDR2 (germline): LGHDT, YNNKEL (reference sequence). The CDR3 covers 16 residues. V lost 4 bases and J lost 4; bases outside the gene matches: 10. The CDR3 nucleotides are TGTGCCAGCAGCCTCTCTAGCGGGTCGTTCGCAGATACGCAGTATTTT. Protein sequence: CASSLSSGSFADTQYF.

The chain links TRBV15 to TRBJ2-7, with 8 bases matching TRBD1. The V gene's germline CDR1 is LNHNV and CDR2 YYDKDF (reference sequence). There are 15 residues in the CDR3. V lost 1 base and J lost 3; bases outside the gene matches: 5. The CDR3 region has the DNA TGTGCCACCAGCAGAGCGCGACAGGGGATCTACGAGCAGTACTTC. Its translation: CATSRARQGIYEQYF.

Concerning this clone itself: Other DNA sequences of this sample code for an identical CDR3. The CDR3 nucleotides read TGTGCCAGCCGTAGCGGGGGGCTCCAAGAGACCCAGTACTTC. Its translation: CASRSGGLQETQYF. V is TRBV7-2 and J is TRBJ2-5; 10 bases line up with TRBD2. CDR1 and CDR2 (germline): SGHTA, FQGNSA. This CDR3 contains 14 residues. Trimming at V came to 8 bases and at J to 1 base, leaving 4 bases not matched to a gene. Looking up the rest from reference TRBV7-2 and TRBJ2-5 gives the full variable domain: GAGVSQSPSNKVTEKGKDVELRCDPISGHTALYWYRQSLGQGLEFLIYFQGNSAPDKSGLPSDRFSAERTGGSVSTLTIQRTQQEDSAVYLCASRSGGLQETQYFGPGTRLLVL.

V gene TRBV7-6 combines with J gene TRBJ2-7; either TRBD1 or TRBD2 may fit D (7 bases each). The ends were cut back, 3 bases at V and 6 bases at J, with 15 bases in the middle. The CDR3 has 14 amino acids. Per germline, CDR1 SGHVS and CDR2 FNYEAQ. The CDR3 nucleotides are TGTGCCAGCAGCTTCCAGGGGGGGTCCAGCGAGCAGTACTTC. It is translated as CASSFQGGSSEQYF.

The chain recombines TRBV5-1 with TRBJ2-1, with 8 bases identical to TRBD1. Losses at the gene ends were 0 bases for V and 8 bases for J; bases not matched to a gene: 7. The germline V gene encodes CDR1 SGHRS and CDR2 YFSETQ. The CDR3 length is 15 residues. The CDR3 reads CASSLAGQVYHEQFF. CDR3 DNA sequence: TGCGCCAGCAGCTTGGCGGGACAGGTCTATCATGAGCAGTTCTTC.

The chain employs TRBV29-1 and TRBJ2-3; 9 nucleotides agree with TRBD2. This CDR3 contains 14 residues. Germline CDR1 is SQVTM and CDR2 is ANQGSEA. V shed 7 bases, J shed 1 base, and the junction held 6 bases outside the gene matches. The CDR3 sequence is CSAKASGGTDTQYF. CDR3 nucleotides: TGCAGCGCCAAGGCTAGCGGGGGCACAGATACGCAGTATTTT.